This TCR beta chain appears in the sequencing data of a study of shared clonotypes between healthy human individuals. Clones were read by immunoSEQ multiplex PCR, and TCRdb kept only the in-frame ones, dropping some. There are approximately 530,000 clones in the sample; about 96% occur only once, and about 0.06% lies in the top ten. This CDR3 spans 12 amino acids. Germline CDR1 is SGHVS and CDR2 is FQNEAQ. V lost 1 base and J 2 bases, leaving 3 bases between the germline ends. This sequence originates from a woman in her twenties or thirties in good health. The V and J genes are TRBV7-8 and TRBJ2-7; D ambiguous. Sequenced material: naive CD4+ T cells sorted from blood. Indicated subset: CD45RA+ positively selected. CDR3 in DNA: TGTGCCAGCAGCTTAGGTACCTACGAGCAGTACTTC. Its protein product is CASSLGTYEQYF.